This entry lists 16 T cell receptor beta chains sequenced from one sample in a study of T-cell memory formation after mild COVID-19. MiXCR was run by TCRdb on the 5' RACE reads, yielding one entry per CDR3 protein. The sample consists of 250,000 to 400,000 distinct CDR3 sequences, 13% to 15% of them appearing once. The sequencing input was PBMCs or a T cell subset sorted from them (not recorded which). Receptor source: a man aged 18 to 30 who had mild COVID-19 (a few samples of this study predate the infection). Cell type and time point are not known.

This clonotype was recorded only once. This sequence joins TRBV7-8 and TRBJ2-7, with 7 bases lining up with TRBD1. Trimming cost V 1 base and J 3 bases; bases outside gene matches: 3. This CDR3 has 14 amino acids. Germline CDR1 SGHVS, CDR2 FQNEAQ. The CDR3 bases are TGTGCCAGCAGCTTAGGCGGACAGGTCTACGAGCAGTACGTC. Translating gives CASSLGGQVYEQYV.

This clonotype was seen ten or more times. The rearrangement joins TRBV7-9 to TRBJ2-7, with D possibly called TRBD1 or TRBD2 (6 bases each). Germline CDR1 and CDR2: SEHNR and FQNEAQ (reference sequence). The CDR3 totals 16 residues. V dropped 5 bases and J dropped 2 bases, with 19 bases sitting between them. CDR3 sequence (DNA): TGTGCCAGCAGCCCCCCGGTTGCAGGGGAGGCCTACGAGCAGTACTTC. Amino acids: CASSPPVAGEAYEQYF.

The chain links TRBV6-5 to TRBJ1-5; the match to TRBD1 covers 11 bases. The CDR3 contains 17 residues. The germline CDR1 and CDR2 sequences are MNHEY and SVGAGI. After removal of 6 bases from V and 5 bases from J, the junction contained 12 bases not matched to a gene. CDR3 protein: CASRAWTGGRGDQPQHF. Here the CDR3 DNA reads TGTGCCAGCAGAGCCTGGACAGGGGGCCGGGGCGATCAGCCCCAGCATTTT.

This clonotype appeared a single time. The rearrangement uses TRBV5-1 and TRBJ2-5; 8 bases are a match to TRBD2. This CDR3 is 14 amino acids long. The V gene end was trimmed by 1 base and the J gene end by 3 bases; junction bases not matched to a gene: 2. Germline V gene data show CDR1 as SGHRS and CDR2 as YFSETQ. The CDR3 sequence is CASSLNGGEETQYF. The DNA for the CDR3 is TGCGCCAGCAGCTTGAACGGGGGGGAAGAGACCCAGTACTTC.

A single count supports this clonotype. The J gene is TRBJ1-4, the V gene TRBV6-2 or TRBV6-3; weak D call: TRBD1 (5 bases). Germline lookup yields CDR1 MNHEY and CDR2 SVGEGT. V gave up 4 bases and J gave up 9 bases, with 9 bases separating them. The CDR3 has 12 amino acids. The CDR3 is CASSSQGKKLFF. DNA of the CDR3: TGTGCCAGCAGTTCGCAGGGAAAAAAACTGTTTTTT.

Ten or more counts support this clonotype. The rearrangement links TRBV2 to TRBJ2-6, with D possibly matching TRBD1 (6 bases). Germline CDR1 SNHLY, CDR2 FYNNEI. This CDR3 has 16 residues. V was shortened by 6 bases and J by 2 bases, with 14 bases between the two germline ends. The CDR3 DNA is TGTGCCAGCAGCGGGCCAGGGGTGGCTGGGGCCAACGTCCTGACTTTC. It encodes CASSGPGVAGANVLTF.

This clonotype was counted only a few times. The rearrangement uses TRBV7-2 and TRBJ2-2; D possibly corresponds to TRBD2 (5 bases). The germline V gene has CDR1 SGHTA and CDR2 FQGNSA. V was cut by 0 bases and J by 8 bases, with 7 bases left in between. CDR3 size: 13 residues. CDR3 nucleotide sequence: TGTGCCAGCAGCTTAGCGCGAGGGGGGGAGCTGTTTTTT. Protein sequence: CASSLARGGELFF.

This clonotype was counted between two and nine times. V is TRBV18 and J is TRBJ2-5; perhaps TRBD1 as D (6 bases). The CDR3 is 14 amino acids. Trimming cost V 2 bases and J 3 bases, with 10 bases left between them. CDR1 is KGHSH and CDR2 is LQKENI in the germline V gene. For the CDR3, the DNA is TGTGCCAGCTCACCATATCAGGGGAAAGAGACCCAGTACTTC. This translates into CASSPYQGKETQYF.

The gene calls are TRBV9 and TRBJ1-6; D ambiguous. V lost 1 base and J 8 bases, leaving 16 bases between the germline ends. From germline, CDR1 is SGDLS and CDR2 YYNGEE. The CDR3 has 16 amino acids. CDR3: CASSVSQDNSDSPLHF. CDR3 DNA sequence: TGTGCCAGCAGCGTATCCCAGGATAATAGTGATTCACCCCTCCACTTT.

The sample holds a few counts of this clonotype. The rearrangement uses TRBV6-4 and TRBJ1-3, with D perhaps matching TRBD1 (6 bases). The CDR3 sequence is 13 residues long. Germline CDR1 MRHNA, CDR2 SNTAGT. With 9 bases removed from V and 2 bases from J, the gap between germline ends came to 11 bases. Written as DNA, the CDR3 is TGTGCCAGGAAACGGGGGCCTGGAAACACCATATATTTT. This sequence encodes CARKRGPGNTIYF.

The chain couples TRBV7-2 to TRBJ2-2; weak D call: TRBD1 (6 bases). Per germline, CDR1 SGHTA and CDR2 FQGNSA. The CDR3 totals 15 residues. V lost 5 bases to trimming and J lost 7 bases, with 17 bases between them. The CDR3 nucleotides read TGTGCCAGCAGCCCAGGCCAGGGGATGGGCGGGGAGCTGTTTTTT. Protein: CASSPGQGMGGELFF.

As concerns this clonotype: This could be a read error, since a much larger clone is one nucleotide away. V gene TRBV12-3 or TRBV12-4 combines with J gene TRBJ1-5; the match to TRBD1 covers 7 bases. This CDR3 is built from 13 residues. V lost 6 bases to trimming and J lost 3 bases; unmatched junction nucleotides: 2. CDR3: CASRGTVNQPQHF. DNA for the CDR3: TGTGCCAGCAGGGGGACAGTCAATCAGCCCCAGCATTTT.

This clonotype was picked up a small number of times. V is TRBV5-1 and J is TRBJ2-1, with 15 bases matching TRBD2. The CDR3 length is 16 residues. Trimming at V came to 3 bases and at J to 9 bases, leaving 7 bases not matched to a gene. From germline, CDR1 is SGHRS and CDR2 YFSETQ. As DNA, the CDR3 is TGCGCCAGCAGCTCATCAACGGGACTAGCGGGGGGTGAGCAGTTCTTC. Translated, it gives CASSSSTGLAGGEQFF.

This clonotype was seen a few times. The rearrangement links TRBV11-2 to TRBJ1-5, with 8 nucleotides matching TRBD1. J was trimmed by 5 bases and V by 5 bases; bases with no gene match: 5. The CDR3 runs to 14 residues. Germline V CDR1 and CDR2: SGHAT, FQNNGV. The DNA for the CDR3 is TGTGCCAGCAGCCGGACAGGGTTAGATCAGCCCCAGCATTTT. The encoded protein is CASSRTGLDQPQHF.

Only a few counts were recorded for this clonotype. The chain recombines TRBV7-9 with TRBJ1-4, with TRBD1 matching 8 bases. The V gene's germline CDR1 is SEHNR and CDR2 FQNEAQ (reference sequence). V lost 5 bases, J lost 8 bases, and 7 bases stayed unmatched. This CDR3 is built from 14 residues. The CDR3 nucleotides read TGTGCCAGCAGCCTCGGACAGGGAGAGGAAAAACTGTTTTTT. Amino acid sequence: CASSLGQGEEKLFF.

This chain connects TRBV5-1 to TRBJ2-1; the D gene is possibly TRBD1 (6 bases). CDR1 is SGHRS, CDR2 YFSETQ, per germline. The CDR3 is 15 residues long. Trimming removed 7 bases from V and 2 bases from J, with 16 bases in between. The CDR3 spells CASQRERGTYNEQFF. DNA for the CDR3: TGCGCCAGCCAGAGAGAGAGGGGGACCTACAATGAGCAGTTCTTC.